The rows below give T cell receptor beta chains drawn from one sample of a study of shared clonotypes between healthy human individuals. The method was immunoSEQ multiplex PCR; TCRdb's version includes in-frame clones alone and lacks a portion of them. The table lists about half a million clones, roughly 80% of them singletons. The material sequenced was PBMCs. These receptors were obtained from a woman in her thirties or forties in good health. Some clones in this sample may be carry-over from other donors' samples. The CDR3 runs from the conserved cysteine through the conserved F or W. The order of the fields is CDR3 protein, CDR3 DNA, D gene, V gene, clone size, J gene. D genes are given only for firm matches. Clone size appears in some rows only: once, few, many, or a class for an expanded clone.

CDR3: CASSSPGGRSEKLFF
DNA: TGTGCCAGCAGCTCCCCGGGGGGTAGGTCGGAAAAACTGTTTTTT
D: .
V: TRBV7-2
size: .
J: TRBJ1-4

CDR3: CASNPGEGRMNSGANVLTF
DNA: TGTGCCAGCAACCCCGGAGAGGGACGGATGAACTCTGGGGCCAACGTCCTGACTTTC
D: .
V: TRBV27
size: once
J: TRBJ2-6

CDR3: CASSLGRGGGTPFRQFF
DNA: TGTGCCAGCAGCTTGGGACGGGGTGGAGGGACCCCCTTTAGGCAGTTCTTC
D: .
V: TRBV7-2
size: .
J: TRBJ2-1

CDR3: CASSLWREGKDTQYF
DNA: TGCGCCAGCAGCTTGTGGCGGGAGGGTAAAGATACGCAGTATTTT
D: TRBD2
V: TRBV5-1
size: .
J: TRBJ2-3

CDR3: CASSVGRGNYEQYF
DNA: TGTGCCAGCAGCGTAGGCAGAGGGAACTACGAGCAGTACTTC
D: .
V: TRBV9
size: .
J: TRBJ2-7

CDR3: CAWSLRTVNEQFF
DNA: TGTGCCTGGAGTCTTCGGACTGTCAATGAGCAGTTCTTC
D: .
V: TRBV30
size: once
J: TRBJ2-1

CDR3: CASRDYSYNEQFF
DNA: TGTGCCAGCAGGGACTACTCCTACAATGAGCAGTTCTTC
D: .
V: TRBV21-1
size: .
J: TRBJ2-1

CDR3: CASSPTSYYEQYF
DNA: TGCGCCAGCAGCCCGACTAGTTACTACGAGCAGTACTTC
D: .
V: TRBV5-1
size: many
J: TRBJ2-7

CDR3: CALREPGDTGELFF
DNA: TGTGCTCTAAGGGAGCCTGGGGACACCGGGGAGCTGTTTTTT
D: .
V: TRBV19
size: .
J: TRBJ2-2

CDR3: CASSLEGGTGGGYTF
DNA: TGCGCCAGCAGCTTGGAAGGCGGGACAGGGGGAGGCTACACCTTC
D: TRBD1
V: TRBV5-1
size: .
J: TRBJ1-2

CDR3: CASSSRRTADTQYF
DNA: TGTGCCAGCAGCTCCCGTCGGACAGCAGATACGCAGTATTTT
D: .
V: TRBV7-2
size: .
J: TRBJ2-3

CDR3: CASSVRDRAYEQYF
DNA: TGTGCCAGCAGCGTGAGGGACAGGGCCTACGAGCAGTACTTC
D: TRBD1
V: TRBV9
size: .
J: TRBJ2-7

CDR3: CAISESEAGGQETQYF
DNA: TGTGCCATCAGTGAGTCCGAAGCAGGAGGTCAAGAGACCCAGTACTTC
D: .
V: TRBV10-3
size: .
J: TRBJ2-5

CDR3: CAWSADRTGMETQYF
DNA: TGTGCCTGGAGTGCGGACCGGACAGGGATGGAGACCCAGTACTTC
D: TRBD1
V: TRBV30
size: .
J: TRBJ2-5

CDR3: CAWGRSATGTGLEREKLFF
DNA: TGTGCCTGGGGCCGAAGCGCAACCGGGACAGGGCTCGAGCGGGAAAAACTGTTTTTT
D: TRBD1
V: TRBV30
size: .
J: TRBJ1-4

CDR3: CASSQDRRREGRKTQYF
DNA: TGTGCCAGCAGCCAAGATAGGCGGCGGGAGGGCCGTAAGACCCAGTACTTC
D: TRBD2
V: TRBV14
size: .
J: TRBJ2-5

CDR3: CASSNRDGYTF
DNA: TGTGCCAGTAGTAACAGGGATGGCTACACCTTC
D: .
V: TRBV19
size: .
J: TRBJ1-2

CDR3: CAWSLTVGQPQHF
DNA: TGTGCCTGGAGTTTGACAGTCGGGCAGCCCCAGCATTTT
D: .
V: TRBV30
size: .
J: TRBJ1-5

CDR3: CASSPGDPHTPGYF
DNA: TGTGCCAGCTCACCGGGTGATCCGCATACACCCGGCTATTTT
D: .
V: TRBV18
size: few
J: TRBJ1-3

CDR3: CASSLGTGGVVEKLFF
DNA: TGTGCCAGCAGCTTGGGAACAGGGGGCGTCGTTGAAAAACTGTTTTTT
D: TRBD1
V: TRBV7-9
size: .
J: TRBJ1-4

CDR3: CASRPGGTTEAFF
DNA: TGTGCCAGCAGGCCAGGGGGGACCACTGAAGCTTTCTTT
D: TRBD1
V: TRBV7-8
size: few
J: TRBJ1-1

CDR3: CASSRGGGTEAFF
DNA: TGTGCCAGTAGCAGAGGGGGGGGCACTGAAGCTTTCTTT
D: .
V: TRBV19
size: .
J: TRBJ1-1

CDR3: CAWRDRVISEAFF
DNA: TGTGCCTGGAGGGACAGGGTTATATCTGAAGCTTTCTTT
D: TRBD1
V: TRBV30
size: .
J: TRBJ1-1

CDR3: CASSSRLGQGFYEQYF
DNA: TGTGCCAGCAGCTCACGTCTTGGACAGGGGTTCTACGAGCAGTACTTC
D: TRBD1
V: TRBV11-2
size: .
J: TRBJ2-7

CDR3: CASSLVGAGVSEAFF
DNA: TGTGCCAGCAGCTTAGTAGGGGCAGGGGTCTCTGAAGCTTTCTTT
D: .
V: TRBV7-9
size: once
J: TRBJ1-1

CDR3: CASSEEGAYEQYF
DNA: TGTGCCAGCAGTGAGGAGGGGGCCTACGAGCAGTACTTC
D: .
V: TRBV2
size: .
J: TRBJ2-7

CDR3: CASSLRRGTTQYF
DNA: TGTGCCAGCAGCTTACGCAGAGGGACGACCCAGTACTTC
D: .
V: TRBV7-3
size: .
J: TRBJ2-5

CDR3: CASSPPGRTGELFF
DNA: TGTGCCAGTAGCCCCCCCGGGAGGACCGGGGAGCTGTTTTTT
D: TRBD2
V: TRBV19
size: .
J: TRBJ2-2

CDR3: CASSPFSGNTEAFF
DNA: TGTGCCAGCAGCCCCTTTTCCGGGAACACTGAAGCTTTCTTT
D: .
V: TRBV7-9
size: .
J: TRBJ1-1

CDR3: CASSLAGEVDTQYF
DNA: TGTGCCAGCAGCCTAGCGGGAGAGGTAGATACGCAGTATTTT
D: TRBD2
V: TRBV7-6
size: once
J: TRBJ2-3